This entry describes one T cell receptor (beta chain). These data come from a study of cytomegalovirus exposure and HLA in healthy donors. The table came from immunoSEQ multiplex PCR; TCRdb's copy has only in-frame clones and leaves some out. The table shows 100,000 to 120,000 clones, with approximately 89% occurring only once. V was pared by 5 bases and J by 2 bases, with 11 bases between. Germline values: CDR1 PRHDT, CDR2 FYEKMQ (reference sequence). The CDR3 contains 14 residues. The sequenced sample was PBMCs. This TCR came from a woman in her late teens or twenties in good health and CMV-seronegative. The chain couples TRBV13 to TRBJ2-3, with D unresolved. The CDR3 coding sequence is TGTGCCAGCAGCCTCCGAACAGCCACAGATACGCAGTATTTT. It specifies CASSLRTATDTQYF.